The next 16 T cell receptor beta chains were all read from a single sample in a study of cytomegalovirus exposure and HLA in healthy donors. Generated by immunoSEQ multiplex PCR, the TCRdb table keeps only in-frame clones and is missing some. This table holds about 78,000 clones, 95% to 97% found once. Sequenced sample: PBMCs. The receptor set was obtained from a man aged 18 to 35 in good health and CMV-seropositive.

The chain uses TRBV2 and TRBJ2-5; 7 nucleotides agree with TRBD1. V gave up 7 bases and J gave up 5 bases; unmatched junction bases: 4. There are 12 residues in the CDR3. Germline lookup yields CDR1 SNHLY and CDR2 FYNNEI. The CDR3 spells CASTYRGETQYF. The CDR3 DNA is TGTGCCAGCACCTACAGGGGTGAGACCCAGTACTTC.

A remark on this clone: One end of the junction does not line up with germline, which may come from a read error. J is TRBJ2-1 and V is TRBV5-6; 7 bases align to TRBD2. CDR3 size: 14 residues. Looked up from germline, CDR1 is SGHDT and CDR2 is YYEEEE. The CDR3 protein is CASTLGGLHNEQFF. In nucleotides, the CDR3 is TGTGCCAGCACCTTGGGGGGACTACACAATGAGCAGTTCTTC.

The genes are TRBV9 and TRBJ2-7, with TRBD2 matching over 7 bases. The CDR3 extends over 14 amino acids. The junction had 9 bases not matched to a gene; V was cut back by 4 bases and J by 5 bases. In germline, CDR1 is SGDLS, CDR2 YYNGEE. CDR3 bases: TGTGCCAGCAGCCCTGGCGGGAGAGCTGACGAGCAGTACTTC. Its translation: CASSPGGRADEQYF.

This clone was observed once. The chain has TRBV13 and TRBJ2-7; TRBD2 matches 10 bases. There are 15 residues in the CDR3. Germline V CDR1 and CDR2: PRHDT, FYEKMQ (reference sequence). V trimming: 0 bases; J trimming: 2 bases; junction bases outside the gene matches: 1. The CDR3: CASSLGLAGPYEQYF. DNA for the CDR3: TGTGCCAGCAGCTTAGGACTAGCGGGACCCTACGAGCAGTACTTC.

V usage is TRBV30 and J usage is TRBJ2-1; 7 bases are a match to TRBD1. This CDR3 region has 13 residues. The junction had 8 bases not matched to a gene; V was cut back by 3 bases and J by 9 bases. Germline loops: CDR1 GTSNPN, CDR2 SVGIG (reference sequence). The CDR3 is CAWSSQGDAEQFF. CDR3 coding DNA: TGTGCCTGGAGCAGTCAGGGGGACGCTGAGCAGTTCTTC.

The V call is TRBV9, the J call TRBJ2-3, with D uncertain. V was clipped by 1 base and J by 0 bases, with 9 bases between them. Germline CDR1 SGDLS, CDR2 YYNGEE. The CDR3 extends over 15 amino acids. CDR3 DNA: TGTGCCAGCAGCGTACAGGCATCTAGCACAGATACGCAGTATTTT. It specifies CASSVQASSTDTQYF.

This rearrangement joins TRBV19 to TRBJ2-1, with 8 bases fitting TRBD2. The CDR3 contains 17 residues. Germline V lookup: CDR1 LNHDA, CDR2 SQIVND (reference sequence). The J segment lost 7 bases and the V segment lost 5 bases, leaving 16 bases of the junction unmatched. CDR3 nucleotides: TGTGCCAGTAGTGAGGAGCGAGCGGGAGTGTTGGGTAATGAGCAGTTCTTC. Translated, it gives CASSEERAGVLGNEQFF.

The chain employs TRBV5-6 and TRBJ2-1, with TRBD2 matching over 12 bases. V dropped 2 bases and J dropped 6; count of bases not matched to a gene: 6. This CDR3 has 16 amino acids. Germline lookup yields CDR1 SGHDT and CDR2 YYEEEE. The CDR3 DNA reads as TGTGCCAGCAGCTTAGCCGGGACTAGCGGGCGCAATGAGCAGTTCTTC. It yields the protein CASSLAGTSGRNEQFF. The full variable domain, in which reference TRBV5-6 and TRBJ2-1 provide the parts outside the CDR3, is DAGVTQSPTHLIKTRGQQVTLRCSPKSGHDTVSWYQQALGQGPQFIFQYYEEEERQRGNFPDRFSGHQFPNYSSELNVNALLLGDSALYLCASSLAGTSGRNEQFFGPGTRLTVL.

The V and J genes are TRBV6-1 and TRBJ1-2; D possibly corresponds to TRBD1 (6 bases). Germline V gives CDR1 MNHNS, CDR2 SASEGT. Trimming shortened V by 7 bases and J by 4 bases, and 13 bases separated the two germline ends. The CDR3 is 13 residues long. In nucleotides, the CDR3 is TGTGCCAGCACCCCAGGGGAGTTCTATGGCTACACCTTC. The encoded protein is CASTPGEFYGYTF.

The chain joins TRBV5-8 to TRBJ1-4, with TRBD1 as a possible D gene (5 bases). V gave up 2 bases and J gave up 8 bases, with 16 bases separating them. The germline V gene has CDR1 SGHTS and CDR2 YDEGEE. The CDR3 is 15 residues long. The CDR3 nucleotides read TGTGCCAGCAGCTTCTACGGAACAAGGGGAGAAAAACTGTTTTTT. This sequence encodes CASSFYGTRGEKLFF.

CDR3 region: CAIRTASGNTIYF. CDR3 nucleotide sequence: TGTGCCATCCGGACAGCCTCTGGAAACACCATATATTTT. This chain connects TRBV10-3 to TRBJ1-3; weak D call: TRBD1 (6 bases). The CDR3 length is 13 residues. Between the trimmed V and J ends, which lost 8 bases and 0 bases, there was a span of 8 bases. Germline loops: CDR1 ENHRY, CDR2 SYGVKD.

The chain uses TRBV11-2 and TRBJ2-3, with no clear D. The CDR3 length is 12 residues. With 4 bases removed from V and 5 bases from J, the gap between germline ends came to 7 bases. Germline CDR1 is SGHAT and CDR2 is FQNNGV. The CDR3 here is CASSSRGDTQYF. Written as DNA, the CDR3 is TGTGCCAGCAGCTCCCGCGGAGATACGCAGTATTTT.

The chain is built from TRBV27 and TRBJ2-7, with D tentatively TRBD2 (5 bases). This CDR3 has 11 residues. Germline CDR1 and CDR2: MNHEY and SMNVEV (reference sequence). V lost 4 bases and J lost 6, with 7 bases in between. The CDR3 DNA sequence: TGTGCCAGCAGTTATGGAGGCGAGCAGTACTTC. Encoded protein: CASSYGGEQYF.

The chain recombines TRBV4-1 with TRBJ2-1; 7 bases line up with TRBD1. Trimming at V came to 3 bases and at J to 6 bases, leaving 8 bases not matched to a gene. The CDR3 loop spans 15 amino acids. CDR1 is MGHRA, CDR2 YSYEKL, per germline. In nucleotides, the CDR3 is TGCGCCAGCAGCCAGACCACAGGGGCGGGCAATGAGCAGTTCTTC. This gives the protein CASSQTTGAGNEQFF.

The CDR3 coding sequence is TGTGCCAGCAGGAGACTAGCGGGAGGGCCGTCAGATACGCAGTATTTT. Translated: CASRRLAGGPSDTQYF. The chain joins TRBV2 to TRBJ2-3; the match to TRBD2 covers 14 bases. The ends lost 6 bases at V and 4 bases at J; junction bases unmatched: 6. Germline-derived CDR1 and CDR2 are SNHLY and FYNNEI. There are 16 residues in the CDR3.

The chain links TRBV9 to TRBJ1-4; 7 nucleotides match TRBD1. CDR3 length: 15 residues. CDR1 is SGDLS and CDR2 is YYNGEE in the germline V gene. Germline trimming cut 2 bases from V and 5 bases from J; bases unmatched to any gene: 6. The CDR3 nucleotides are TGTGCCAGCAGCGTCGGCGGGACAGTGAATGAAAAACTGTTTTTT. Its translation is CASSVGGTVNEKLFF.